Detailed here is one T cell receptor (beta chain). The sample originates from a study of blood T cell repertoires in COVID-19. Study-level background: Italy, Spain and the United States were the sources of the convalescent and acute COVID-19 samples. T cells, B-cell-depleted T cells, or PBMCs supplied cDNA or gDNA.

The CDR3 covers 17 residues. The V and J ends lost 5 bases and 3 bases, in that order; junction bases with no gene match: 10. Germline values: CDR1 SEHNR, CDR2 FQNEAQ (reference sequence). Original data processing: Estimation of nucleated cell counts relied on the amplification of reference gene primers. This table comes from immunoSEQ multiplex PCR, and its TCRdb copy is limited to in-frame clones, with some not included. V and J calls and clone size are copied from that table; D and trimming were computed from the DNA. The repertoire holds 200,000 to 250,000 clones, with 84% as singletons. The rearrangement uses TRBV7-9 and TRBJ2-1; the match to TRBD1 covers 10 bases. The TCR originated in a man in his fifties or sixties with active or convalescent COVID-19. What was sequenced was peripheral blood. The CDR3 loop reads CASSPRRQGANYNEQFF. CDR3 coding DNA: TGTGCCAGCAGCCCAAGAAGACAGGGGGCGAACTACAATGAGCAGTTCTTC. Combining the CDR3 with reference TRBV7-9 and TRBJ2-1 gives the whole variable domain DTGVSQNPRHKITKRGQNVTFRCDPISEHNRLYWYRQTLGQGPEFLTYFQNEAQLEKSRLLSDRFSAERPKGSFSTLEIQRTEQGDSAMYLCASSPRRQGANYNEQFFGPGTRLTVL.